Listed here are 30 T cell receptor beta chains from one sample, sequenced in a study of OX40 agonist ivuxolimab in advanced cancers. Sequencing used immunoSEQ multiplex PCR; TCRdb keeps in-frame clones, though not all of them. The sample yields some 65,000 clones, 85% seen once. The source material was CD4+ or CD8+ T cells sorted from blood, sampled in a trial of the OX40 agonist ivuxolimab. The receptors stem from an adult with an advanced solid tumor such as melanoma, head and neck, liver or kidney cancer.

This sequence joins TRBV10-3 and TRBJ2-1, with 7 bases fitting TRBD2. Germline CDR1 is ENHRY and CDR2 is SYGVKD. CDR3 length: 14 amino acids. Trimming cost V 7 bases and J 5 bases; bases outside gene matches: 8. The CDR3 nucleotides are TGTGCCATCACCGTAGCGGGCGGACACAATGAGCAGTTCTTC. Translating gives CAITVAGGHNEQFF.

This clone was recorded only once. The rearrangement joins TRBV18 to TRBJ1-3, with TRBD1 matching 7 bases. The CDR3 consists of 18 residues. In germline, CDR1 is KGHSH, CDR2 LQKENI. With 1 base clipped from V and 2 bases from J, the junction kept 11 bases outside the gene matches. CDR3 amino acids: CASSPLVKTGFAGNTIYF. DNA for the CDR3: TGTGCCAGCTCACCACTCGTAAAGACAGGGTTTGCTGGAAACACCATATATTTT.

Here the CDR3 DNA reads TGTGCCAGCAACAACAGGGGGTACAATTCACCCCTCCACTTT. Amino acids: CASNNRGYNSPLHF. The J gene is TRBJ1-6, the V gene TRBV2, with 8 bases matching TRBD1. This CDR3 has 14 amino acids. With 7 bases clipped from V and 7 bases from J, the junction kept 6 bases outside the gene matches. The germline V gene has CDR1 SNHLY and CDR2 FYNNEI.

The chain is built from TRBV6-5 and TRBJ2-1; D is possibly TRBD2 (5 bases). The V gene's germline CDR1 is MNHEY and CDR2 SVGAGI. V lost 2 bases and J 1 base, leaving 9 bases between the germline ends. This CDR3 has 15 amino acids. CDR3 DNA sequence: TGTGCCAGCAGTTACACCGGAGGATCCTACAATGAGCAGTTCTTC. Protein sequence: CASSYTGGSYNEQFF.

The gene calls are TRBV6-5 and TRBJ1-4; D remains ambiguous. The V end lost 0 bases, the J end lost 8 bases, and 16 bases lay between the germline ends. Germline CDR1 is MNHEY and CDR2 is SVGAGI. The CDR3 runs to 16 residues. This CDR3 reads CASSYSRPENSEKLFF. CDR3 coding DNA: TGTGCCAGCAGTTACTCCCGTCCGGAAAATTCCGAAAAACTGTTTTTT.

The sample holds one count of this clone. The chain recombines TRBV7-2 with TRBJ1-2, with D hard to call. Per germline, CDR1 SGHTA and CDR2 FQGNSA. With 1 base removed from V and 1 base from J, the gap between germline ends came to 7 bases. The CDR3 is made up of 14 amino acids. The CDR3 loop reads CASSLDPGNYGYTF. CDR3 DNA sequence: TGTGCCAGCAGCTTAGATCCGGGTAACTATGGCTACACCTTC.

This chain joins TRBV7-9 and TRBJ2-7, with D possibly TRBD2 on 5 matching bases. The CDR3 runs to 13 residues. Trimming removed 5 bases at V and 8 bases at J, with 16 bases between. In germline, CDR1 is SEHNR, CDR2 FQNEAQ (reference sequence). The CDR3 loop is CASSQSGIPKQYF. The CDR3 coding sequence is TGTGCCAGCAGCCAGTCCGGGATCCCAAAGCAGTACTTC.

The genes are TRBV5-1 and TRBJ1-6; weak D call: TRBD1 (6 bases). Trimming shortened V by 0 bases and J by 3 bases, and 10 bases separated the two germline ends. Germline V CDR1 and CDR2: SGHRS, YFSETQ. The CDR3 spans 16 residues. The CDR3 loop is CASSLAGAIYNSPLHF. The DNA for the CDR3 is TGCGCCAGCAGCTTGGCAGGGGCGATCTATAATTCACCCCTCCACTTT.

The chain employs TRBV18 and TRBJ1-2; D call uncertain. This CDR3 contains 20 residues. Trimming took 4 bases from V and 1 from J, leaving 28 bases between them. CDR1 is KGHSH and CDR2 is LQKENI in the germline V gene. The CDR3 nucleotides are TGTGCCAGCTCACTATTCAGCCCACAGCAAATTGGGATTATTAACTATGGCTACACCTTC. Protein: CASSLFSPQQIGIINYGYTF.

The chain joins TRBV7-8 to TRBJ1-1; the D gene is possibly TRBD1 (6 bases). The V and J ends lost 8 bases and 5 bases respectively, with 18 bases between them. Germline CDR1 is SGHVS and CDR2 is FQNEAQ. This CDR3 has 14 residues. This CDR3 reads CASAVNQGWTEAFF. The CDR3 nucleotides are TGTGCCAGCGCGGTAAACCAGGGGTGGACTGAAGCTTTCTTT. Together with reference TRBV7-8 and TRBJ1-1, the CDR3 gives the full variable domain: GAGVSQSPRYKVAKRGQDVALRCDPISGHVSLFWYQQALGQGPEFLTYFQNEAQLDKSGLPSDRFFAERPEGSVSTLKIQRTQQEDSAVYLCASAVNQGWTEAFFGQGTRLTVV.

This chain connects TRBV5-8 to TRBJ1-5, with D possibly being TRBD1 (6 bases). The CDR3 consists of 14 residues. Germline assignment: CDR1 SGHTS and CDR2 YDEGEE. The ends were cut back, 2 bases at V and 9 bases at J, with 15 bases in the middle. The CDR3 nucleotides read TGTGCCAGCAGCTTAGGACAGTCCCGGGGGCCCCAGCATTTT. It codes for CASSLGQSRGPQHF.

This sequence joins TRBV7-9 and TRBJ2-1, with TRBD2 matching 8 bases. The germline CDR1 and CDR2 sequences are SEHNR and FQNEAQ (reference sequence). V lost 6 bases, J lost 2 bases, and 6 bases stayed unmatched. CDR3 length equals 15 residues. The CDR3 region is CASSQVSGTYNEQFF. The CDR3 region has the DNA TGTGCCAGCAGTCAGGTTAGCGGGACCTACAATGAGCAGTTCTTC.

The chain is built from TRBV28 and TRBJ1-2; D is undetermined. Between the trimmed V and J ends, which lost 4 bases and 4 bases, there was a span of 7 bases. CDR1 MDHEN and CDR2 SYDVKM come from the germline V gene. The CDR3 has 12 residues. CDR3 in amino acids: CASSSWTYGYTF. The CDR3 DNA sequence: TGTGCCAGCAGTTCATGGACCTATGGCTACACCTTC.

The chain couples TRBV7-6 to TRBJ1-2; TRBD1 might be the D (6 bases). The V end lost 5 bases, the J end lost 5 bases, and 12 bases lay between the germline ends. CDR1 is SGHVS, CDR2 FNYEAQ, per germline. The CDR3 consists of 13 residues. The CDR3: CASSPRQAYGYTF. In DNA, the CDR3 is TGTGCCAGCAGCCCGAGACAGGCTTATGGCTACACCTTC.

This chain uses TRBV25-1 with TRBJ2-3; TRBD2 matches 10 bases. CDR3 length: 14 amino acids. Germline CDR1 MGHDK, CDR2 SYGVNS. CDR3 loop: CGRLLAGTTDTQYF. In DNA form, the CDR3 reads TGTGGAAGGTTACTAGCGGGAACCACAGATACGCAGTATTTT.

This clone was counted once. The rearrangement joins TRBV2 to TRBJ1-5; D perhaps matches TRBD1 (5 bases). The V gene's germline CDR1 is SNHLY and CDR2 FYNNEI. The CDR3 covers 15 residues. Trimming stripped 3 bases from V and 1 base from J, with 10 bases between. This CDR3 reads CASSEEGKSNQPQHF. CDR3 in DNA: TGTGCCAGCAGTGAGGAGGGGAAAAGCAATCAGCCCCAGCATTTT.

The chain uses TRBV29-1 and TRBJ2-2, with 12 bases lining up with TRBD2. Germline V gives CDR1 SQVTM, CDR2 ANQGSEA. There are 17 residues in the CDR3. V lost 6 bases to trimming and J lost 2 bases; unmatched junction nucleotides: 10. CDR3 DNA sequence: TGCAGCGTCCGTACTAGCGGGGGGACGTTAAACACCGGGGAGCTGTTTTTT. Its protein is CSVRTSGGTLNTGELFF.

The V and J genes are TRBV23-1 and TRBJ1-4; 7 bases agree with TRBD1. TRBV23-1 is placed among ORFs of uncertain function. J gave up 5 bases and V 8 bases, and 2 bases lay outside the gene matches. This CDR3 spans 12 amino acids. This CDR3 is CASPGQNEKLFF. In DNA, the CDR3 is TGCGCCAGCCCGGGACAGAATGAAAAACTGTTTTTT.

The rearrangement joins TRBV2 to TRBJ2-5, with TRBD2 matching over 10 bases. The CDR3 loop spans 14 amino acids. In germline, CDR1 is SNHLY, CDR2 FYNNEI. V lost 2 bases and J lost 4; bases outside the gene matches: 1. The CDR3 sequence is CASSEQRGGETQYF. The CDR3, as DNA: TGTGCCAGCAGTGAACAGCGGGGGGGAGAGACCCAGTACTTC. The variable domain in full, completed from reference TRBV2 and TRBJ2-5, reads EPEVTQTPSHQVTQMGQEVILRCVPISNHLYFYWYRQILGQKVEFLVSFYNNEISEKSEIFDDQFSVERPDGSNFTLKIRSTKLEDSAMYFCASSEQRGGETQYFGPGTRLLVL.

CDR3 DNA sequence: TGCAGCGTTGGTAGCGGGGGGGGTAACACTGAAGCTTTCTTT. The encoded protein is CSVGSGGGNTEAFF. The chain recombines TRBV29-1 with TRBJ1-1, with TRBD1 as a possible D gene (5 bases). The CDR3 loop spans 14 amino acids. Germline V gene lookup returns CDR1 SQVTM and CDR2 ANQGSEA. Deletions cut 4 bases from V and 2 bases from J, with 14 bases between.

V usage is TRBV27 and J usage is TRBJ1-3; D is unclear. The germline gives CDR1 MNHEY, CDR2 SMNVEV (reference sequence). Trimming shortened V by 4 bases and J by 0 bases, and 19 bases separated the two germline ends. This CDR3 contains 18 residues. The DNA of the CDR3 is TGTGCCAGCAGTTCCCCCGGGCCGGCGGGAGGCTCTGGAAACACCATATATTTT. Protein sequence: CASSSPGPAGGSGNTIYF.

The J gene is TRBJ2-2, the V gene TRBV7-2; D is perhaps TRBD1 (6 bases). CDR1 SGHTA and CDR2 FQGNSA come from the germline V gene. The CDR3 length is 14 residues. V was clipped by 5 bases and J by 1 base, with 8 bases between them. The CDR3 nucleotides read TGTGCCAGCAGCAAGACAGGGAACACCGGGGAGCTGTTTTTT. It codes for CASSKTGNTGELFF.

This clone was counted between two and nine times. The chain is built from TRBV6-5 and TRBJ1-1, with TRBD1 matching 9 bases. Germline-derived CDR1 and CDR2 are MNHEY and SVGAGI. V shed 2 bases, J shed 7 bases, and the junction held 8 bases outside the gene matches. The CDR3 sequence is 15 residues long. The CDR3 DNA is TGTGCCAGCAGTTACCTTACTGGACAGGGGAATGAAGCTTTCTTT. It encodes CASSYLTGQGNEAFF.

This clone is a singleton in its sample. The CDR3 region has the DNA TGTGCCTGGAGCCGAAGGCAGGGGACGAACAGCGAAGCTTTCTTT. It yields the protein CAWSRRQGTNSEAFF. J is TRBJ1-1 and V is TRBV30; maybe TRBD1 (6 bases). The CDR3 extends over 15 amino acids. V shed 3 bases and J shed 8 bases, with 22 bases lying between them. CDR1 is GTSNPN, CDR2 SVGIG, per germline (reference sequence).

The chain links TRBV7-9 to TRBJ2-1, with D maybe TRBD2 (6 bases). Germline values: CDR1 SEHNR, CDR2 FQNEAQ (reference sequence). This CDR3 is built from 13 residues. The V end was cut by 5 bases, the J end by 5 bases, with 10 bases between. The CDR3 is CASSRTTNNEQFF. The CDR3 bases are TGTGCCAGCAGCCGGACTACCAACAATGAGCAGTTCTTC.

The rearrangement uses TRBV30 and TRBJ2-2; a possible D gene is TRBD2 (5 bases). The CDR3 extends over 13 amino acids. The V gene's germline CDR1 is GTSNPN and CDR2 SVGIG (reference sequence). Trimming left V 0 bases short and J 7 bases short, with 9 bases between. The CDR3 DNA is TGTGCCTGGAGTGTCGGGGTTCGCGGGGAGCTGTTTTTT. It yields the protein CAWSVGVRGELFF.

The chain is built from TRBV27 and TRBJ2-7, with D possibly being TRBD2 (5 bases). Trimming took 2 bases from V and 0 from J, leaving 5 bases between them. The CDR3 is 13 residues long. Germline lookup yields CDR1 MNHEY and CDR2 SMNVEV (reference sequence). The CDR3 reads CASSLSGSYEQYF. CDR3 coding DNA: TGTGCCAGCAGTTTAAGCGGCTCCTACGAGCAGTACTTC.

This clone has more than one count but fewer than ten. In DNA form, the CDR3 reads TGTGCCAGTGAAGGCGGGGGCTACAATGAGCAGTTCTTC. Amino acid sequence: CASEGGGYNEQFF. This rearrangement joins TRBV6-5 to TRBJ2-1; 7 bases fit TRBD2. The V and J ends lost 9 bases and 3 bases, in that order; junction bases with no gene match: 5. This CDR3 has 13 residues. Germline V gene data show CDR1 as MNHEY and CDR2 as SVGAGI.

This rearrangement joins TRBV7-6 to TRBJ1-2; D remains unclear. V was trimmed by 4 bases and J by 4 bases, leaving 13 bases between them. This CDR3 region has 14 residues. In germline, CDR1 is SGHVS, CDR2 FNYEAQ. The CDR3 reads CASSSEDGSYGYTF. The CDR3 coding sequence is TGTGCCAGCAGCTCTGAGGACGGATCCTATGGCTACACCTTC.

This clone occurred a few times. V is TRBV7-2 and J is TRBJ2-5, with 7 nucleotides matching TRBD1. In germline, CDR1 is SGHTA, CDR2 FQGNSA. This CDR3 is 16 amino acids long. Losses at the gene ends were 5 bases for V and 5 bases for J; bases not matched to a gene: 14. CDR3: CASSPSSAGGMETQYF. As DNA, the CDR3 is TGTGCCAGCAGCCCAAGCTCGGCAGGGGGTATGGAGACCCAGTACTTC.